The T cell receptor (beta chain) described here comes from a study of breast tumors, draining lymph nodes, adjacent tissues. V shed 4 bases and J shed 2 bases, with 15 bases lying between them. In germline, CDR1 is SGHRS, CDR2 YFSETQ. This CDR3 contains 15 residues. TCRdb called the multiplex PCR reads again in MiXCR, with one record for every CDR3 protein. The data show some 53,000 distinct CDR3 sequences, roughly 39% seen once. General study results and limits: Luminal-like breast cancer showed significantly greater tumor-nontumor repertoire similarity than basal-like breast cancer did. Findings are consistent with lymph node origin and intratumoral expansion of most tumor T cells. The lymph node origin of tumor T cells was framed as consistent with a hypothesis, not demonstrated.

As concerns this clonotype: Its antigen is not identified.

The gene calls are TRBV5-1 and TRBJ1-2, with a tentative D call TRBD1 (5 bases). Specimen: breast tumor tissue. This clonotype originated in a female donor with breast cancer. Some clones in this sample may be carry-over from other donors' samples. The CDR3 region has the DNA TGCGCCAGCAGCGTCGGGACCGACCAAAACTATGGCTACACCTTC. The encoded protein is CASSVGTDQNYGYTF.